Detailed here is one T cell receptor beta chain. The antigen remains unidentified. The junction departs from germline at one end; a sequencing error may be responsible. Germline V gene data show CDR1 as MNHNS and CDR2 as SASEGT. The CDR3 length is 15 residues. This sample is part of a study of radiotherapy plus CTLA-4 blockade in lung cancer. Study at large: There were objective responses in roughly 17% of patients, and around 31% had disease control. Whole-study results and caveats: Early blood T cell clone dynamics reportedly forecast response best, with interferon-beta. In blood, TCR clones derived from the tumor expanded after radiotherapy plus ipilimumab.

Treatment of patients with chemo-refractory metastatic non-small-cell lung cancer consisted of focal radiation plus CTLA-4 blockade with ipilimumab. Clones were read by immunoSEQ multiplex PCR, and TCRdb kept only the in-frame ones, dropping some. The sample has 95,000 to 150,000 clones, 85% to 90% seen once. This specimen consisted of peripheral blood, obtained from a patient treated with radiotherapy plus ipilimumab. V gene TRBV6-1 combines with J gene TRBJ2-3; 10 bases agree with TRBD2. This TCR came from a human donor with non-small cell lung cancer that progressed on radiotherapy plus ipilimumab. Written as DNA, the CDR3 is TGTGCCGGCAGTGAAGCTAGCGGGAGCCCAGATACGCAGTATTTT. As protein: CAGSEASGSPDTQYF.